The entry below gives a single T cell receptor (beta chain) sequence along with its context. This clone was seen only a few times. Its cognate antigen has yet to be identified. No base quality values were provided; no much bigger clone lies one nucleotide off. The data stem from a study of blood T cell repertoires in COVID-19 (dated by TCRdb to about 2020). Context from the whole study: The collaborator samples originated in the United States, Italy and Spain and spanned the acute and convalescent phases of COVID-19. Deeply sampled blood TCRbeta repertoires from subjects exposed to, actively infected with, or recovered from COVID-19 were included in the dataset. Samples were obtained from the ongoing ImmuneRACE study (first 160 participants) and from approximately 1,200 subjects provided by 6 global collaborators. A freely available public database, intended as a resource for researchers studying the immune response to SARS-CoV-2, is where the repertoires were released. A de-identified subject ID, COVID-19 status, age in years and sex were almost always included in the sample metadata. The prospective study material was composed of cDNA or gDNA derived from T cells, B-cell-depleted T cells, or PBMCs. Where available, HLA class I and class II types were taken from metadata supplied by the sample provider and were not determined by assay-based typing.

Results and caveats for the whole study, not just this receptor: The quantity of clinical and demographic metadata differed by source and by participant and was supplied without curation.

Whole blood was collected in K2EDTA tubes by collaborating institutions according to the institutions' own protocols. For TCRbeta analysis, collaborators shipped samples in one of three forms: frozen whole blood, isolated PBMCs, or DNA extracted from either of those sample types. TCRbeta CDR3 regions were amplified from genomic DNA by means of the immunoSEQ Assay, a bias-controlled multiplex PCR. Per the authors' processing: The number of nucleated cells in each sample was estimated from the amplification of reference gene primers within the assay. To quantify the absolute abundance of each unique TCRbeta CDR3 rearrangement, sequence reads were collapsed and filtered. For each sample, productive Simpson clonality was calculated by taking the square root of Simpson's diversity index across productive rearrangements. TCRdb re-hosts the immuneACCESS table, in-frame sequences only. Its copies lack some clones; in the studies checked, an unresolved V gene accounts for under half of them, and the cause for the rest is not known. The V and J calls and clone size were taken over from that table, and D and trimming were inferred from the DNA. The sample table holds around 300,000 clones, of which roughly 90% were seen once. The ten largest make up roughly 4% of the sample.

The junction carries 19 bases between V and J, which are trimmed by 5 bases and 6 bases respectively. The CDR1 and CDR2 encoded by the germline V gene (reference sequence) are LNHDA and SQIVND. Spanning cysteine to phenylalanine, the CDR3 consists of 15 amino acids. The retained sequence is limited to the CDR3, 45 bases, with the frame set at the first base. This receptor was identified in a woman aged 45-59 years with active or convalescent COVID-19. The V gene is TRBV19 and the J gene is TRBJ1-2; 6 matching bases give a weak D call of TRBD1. Sequenced: peripheral blood. The CDR3 in this case is CASSETGQSHNGYTF. The DNA is as follows: TGTGCCAGTAGTGAAACGGGACAAAGTCATAATGGCTACACCTTC.